Below, one T cell receptor (beta chain) is given with its context. Its antigen is not known. These data come from a study of OX40 agonist ivuxolimab in advanced cancers. Study at large: Six ivuxolimab dose levels, 0.01 to 10 mg/kg, were given intravenously every 2 weeks. Hepatocellular carcinoma, melanoma, renal cell or head and neck cancer was diagnosed in the dose-escalation patients. Study conclusions and caveats: CD8+ T cells were the subset that, on average, had more expanded clones than CD4+.

Clones were sequenced by immunoSEQ multiplex PCR, and TCRdb holds only the in-frame ones, with some missing. The table has under 150,000 clones, more than 85% seen once. This CDR3 has 16 residues. Germline CDR1 reads SNHLY; CDR2 reads FYNNEI. Germline trimming cut 7 bases from V and 1 base from J; bases unmatched to any gene: 4. The J gene is TRBJ2-3, the V gene TRBV2; 14 nucleotides agree with TRBD2. The receptor's source is an adult with an advanced solid tumor such as melanoma, head and neck, liver or kidney cancer. The material sequenced was CD4+ or CD8+ T cells sorted from blood, taken in a trial of the OX40 agonist ivuxolimab. The CDR3 DNA sequence: TGTGCCAGCAAACTGGGACTAGCGGGGGGCACAGATACGCAGTATTTT. Translation gives CASKLGLAGGTDTQYF.